The clone carrying this T cell receptor (beta chain) showed up just once. From germline, CDR1 is SGHRS and CDR2 YFSETQ. J lost 4 bases, V lost 4 bases, and 6 bases had no gene match. This CDR3 comprises 15 residues. This specimen belongs to a study of blood T cell repertoires in COVID-19. Study information: Samples representing acute and convalescent COVID-19 were sourced from the United States, Italy and Spain. T cells, B-cell-depleted T cells, or PBMCs provided the cDNA or gDNA that served as material.

Study processing details: Reference gene primer amplification gave estimated nucleated cell counts. Assay used: immunoSEQ multiplex PCR; TCRdb lists only in-frame clones, some missing. The DNA gave D and trimming, while V, J and clone size come from that table. This table holds 440,000 or so clones, approximately 89% found once. The sequenced sample consisted of peripheral blood. This receptor was identified in a woman in her thirties or forties with COVID-19, enrolled during active disease. The rearrangement uses TRBV5-1 and TRBJ1-2, with 11 bases that match TRBD1. CDR3 in amino acids: CASSGTGQGVYGYTF. The CDR3 DNA is TGCGCCAGCAGCGGCACGGGACAGGGGGTCTATGGCTACACCTTC.